This entry lists 3 T cell receptor beta chains sequenced from one sample in a study of read filtering for tumor transcriptome and immune sequencing. Molecular barcoded adaptors covering alpha/delta and beta/gamma chains were used on about 0.4 ug RNA. TCRdb reprocessed the reads via MiXCR and lists one record per CDR3 protein. The sample contains around 140,000 distinct CDR3 sequences, approximately 13% of which appear only once. The source material was a population of CD138-negative cells sorted from bone marrow. All receptors come from a donor at least 40 years old with multiple myeloma.

This clonotype has ten or more counts. This chain uses TRBV15 with TRBJ2-2; 10 bases map to TRBD2. CDR3 length equals 17 residues. Germline CDR1 reads LNHNV; CDR2 reads YYDKDF (reference sequence). The trim removed 0 bases at V and 5 bases at J, leaving 6 bases unmatched. The CDR3 sequence is CATSRDYGAGGTGELFF. CDR3 DNA: TGTGCCACCAGCAGAGATTACGGAGCGGGAGGGACCGGGGAGCTGTTTTTT.

On this clonotype: One base away lies a much larger clone, so this may be a sequencing read error. The CDR3 ends on some other residue instead of the conserved phenylalanine or tryptophan, so this is likely a read error. The chain carries TRBV20-1 and TRBJ2-1, with 10 bases fitting TRBD2. CDR1 is DFQATT and CDR2 is SNEGSKA in the germline V gene (reference sequence). The V gene end was trimmed by 5 bases and the J gene end by 4 bases; junction bases not matched to a gene: 5. The CDR3 totals 14 residues. The CDR3 nucleotides are TGCAGTGCTCTGCTAGCGGGGGTTTACAATGAGCAGTTCTGC. Residues: CSALLAGVYNEQFC.

In this sample, this clonotype turned up many times. The chain recombines TRBV6-1 with TRBJ1-2; weak D call: TRBD1 (5 bases). The CDR3 has 16 residues. Trimming stripped 7 bases from V and 0 bases from J, with 18 bases between. Germline V gives CDR1 MNHNS, CDR2 SASEGT. In DNA, the CDR3 is TGTGCCAGCAACCCATGGGGCCACGGGTCTAACTATGGCTACACCTTC. This gives the protein CASNPWGHGSNYGYTF.